This TCR beta chain was obtained from a study of blood T cell repertoires in COVID-19 (dated by TCRdb to between 2020 and 2021). A note on the overall study: Collaborator samples came from the United States, Italy and Spain and covered acute and convalescent phases of COVID-19. The material from the prospective study consisted of cDNA or gDNA derived from T cells, B-cell-depleted T cells, or PBMCs. Deeply sampled blood TCRbeta repertoires from subjects exposed to, actively infected with, or recovered from COVID-19 were included in the dataset. The repertoires were released in a freely available public database meant as a resource for research on the immune response to SARS-CoV-2. Samples came from the ongoing ImmuneRACE study (first 160 participants) plus 1,254 subjects from 6 global collaborators. Sample metadata almost always included a de-identified subject ID, COVID-19 status, age in years and sex. HLA class I and class II types, where available, came from metadata supplied by the sample provider rather than from assay-based typing.

The immunoSEQ Assay, a bias-controlled multiplex PCR, was used to amplify TCRbeta CDR3 regions from genomic DNA. Regarding the original processing steps: The number of nucleated cells in each sample was estimated from the amplification of reference gene primers within the assay. To quantify the absolute abundance of each unique TCRbeta CDR3 rearrangement, sequence reads were collapsed and filtered. For each sample, productive Simpson clonality was calculated by taking the square root of Simpson's diversity index across productive rearrangements. TCRdb holds this immuneACCESS table with in-frame rearrangements only. Some clones are missing; in checked studies, unresolved V genes explain under half, and the rest has no known cause. Clonal size and the V and J genes are those of that table, whereas D and trimming came from the DNA. The sample contains 200,000 to 250,000 clones, approximately 78% of them found a single time. Together, the top ten hold approximately 8.4% of the sample.

In the germline V gene (reference sequence), CDR1 corresponds to LGHDT and CDR2 to YNNKEL. Trimming takes 1 base off V and 3 bases off J; junction bases not matched to a gene: 12. The CDR3 spans 19 residues, from the cysteine through the phenylalanine. Only the CDR3 DNA is retained, 57 bases long and in frame from the first base. About this clone itself: The target of this receptor is not known. No much larger clone is present one base from it, and per-base qualities are unavailable.

Findings and caveats that apply to the study as a whole: How much clinical and demographic metadata was included differed by source and by participant, and the metadata was provided uncurated.

At one collaborating source in Seattle, patients were enrolled during active infection and were followed longitudinally through the course of disease. Whole blood was collected in K2EDTA tubes by collaborating institutions according to the institutions' own protocols. Collaborator samples were shipped for TCRbeta analysis as frozen whole blood, isolated PBMCs, or DNA extracted from either sample type. The source material was peripheral blood. The sequence was obtained from an elderly woman with COVID-19, enrolled during active disease. The chain uses TRBV3-1 (or the pseudogene TRBV3-2) and TRBJ1-2; a stretch of 12 junction bases matches TRBD1. For the CDR3, the sequence is CASSQASRDRGRGDYGYTF. In nucleotide form, the sequence is TGTGCCAGCAGCCAAGCATCCCGGGACAGGGGGCGCGGAGACTATGGCTACACCTTC.